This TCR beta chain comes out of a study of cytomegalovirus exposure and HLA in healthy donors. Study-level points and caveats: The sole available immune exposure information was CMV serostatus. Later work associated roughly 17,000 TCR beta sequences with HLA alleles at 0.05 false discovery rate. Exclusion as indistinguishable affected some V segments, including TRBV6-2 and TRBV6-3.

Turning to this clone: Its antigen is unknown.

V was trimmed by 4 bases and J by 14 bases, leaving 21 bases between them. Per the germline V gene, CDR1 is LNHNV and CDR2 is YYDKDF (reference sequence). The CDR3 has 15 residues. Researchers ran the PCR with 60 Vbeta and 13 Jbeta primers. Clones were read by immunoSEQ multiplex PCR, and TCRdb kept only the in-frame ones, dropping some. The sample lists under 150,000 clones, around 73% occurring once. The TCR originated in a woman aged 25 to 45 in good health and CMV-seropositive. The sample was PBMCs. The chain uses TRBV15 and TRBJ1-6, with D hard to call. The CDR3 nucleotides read TGTGCCACCAGCATCGCCGGGGTCCCCCTCCCCGCCCTCCACTTT. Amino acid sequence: CATSIAGVPLPALHF.